The sequence of this T cell receptor (beta chain) was determined in a study of cytomegalovirus exposure and HLA in healthy donors. Whole-study findings and limits: Later on, an analysis found that several of the most significant clusters appeared to be linked to common viral pathogens, which included parvovirus B19. For presence/absence analyses, sequencing depth was assumed to be roughly uniform across donors.

Trimming shortened V by 2 bases and J by 1 base, and 11 bases separated the two germline ends. Germline CDR1 MDHEN, CDR2 SYDVKM. The CDR3 runs 15 residues. Remarks on this clone: Its specificity is unknown.

A multiplex PCR was run with 60 Vbeta primers and 13 Jbeta primers. The table came from immunoSEQ multiplex PCR; TCRdb's copy has only in-frame clones and leaves some out. The sample lists under 200,000 clones; over 75% were seen once. The chain carries TRBV28 and TRBJ1-1, with unresolved D. The source material was PBMCs. This clonotype was obtained from a woman in her 50s in good health and CMV-seronegative. CDR3 coding DNA: TGTGCCAGCAGTTTAAGCGGCAGCTGGAACACTGAAGCTTTCTTT. Amino acid sequence: CASSLSGSWNTEAFF.